A selection of T cell receptor beta chains follows, all from one sample in a study of blood T cells in healthy people across ages. TCRdb ran MiXCR on the 5' RACE reads and lists one entry per CDR3 protein. The table lists 1.6 million or so distinct CDR3 sequences, 34% of them singletons. The sample consisted of blood. These receptors were obtained from a woman aged 25-40 years in good health. Both conserved end residues are part of each CDR3. The D gene is left open where the match is weak. Clone size is shown for a subset of rows, as once, few, many or a class of expanded clone.

clone size: few; J gene: TRBJ2-5; D gene: .; V gene: TRBV7-3; CDR3 protein: CASSLLHSAGQETQYF; CDR3 DNA: TGTGCCAGCAGCTTATTACATTCGGCGGGACAAGAGACCCAGTACTTC
clone size: few; J gene: TRBJ2-3; D gene: .; V gene: TRBV6-2/TRBV6-3; CDR3 protein: CASKQSGTDTQYF; CDR3 DNA: TGTGCCAGCAAACAGAGCGGCACAGATACGCAGTATTTT
clone size: few; J gene: TRBJ2-7; D gene: .; V gene: TRBV6-1; CDR3 protein: CASSSLHSYEQYF; CDR3 DNA: TGTGCCAGCAGCTCACTTCACTCCTACGAGCAGTACTTC
clone size: few; J gene: TRBJ2-1; D gene: .; V gene: TRBV15; CDR3 protein: CATSSSRVPGGSYNEQFF; CDR3 DNA: TGTGCCACCAGCAGTAGCAGGGTCCCCGGGGGCTCCTACAATGAGCAGTTCTTC
clone size: .; J gene: TRBJ2-7; D gene: TRBD1; V gene: TRBV20-1; CDR3 protein: CSARVVEDRARSYEQYF; CDR3 DNA: TGCAGTGCTAGAGTCGTTGAGGACAGGGCGCGCTCCTACGAGCAGTACTTC
clone size: .; J gene: TRBJ2-7; D gene: .; V gene: TRBV7-9; CDR3 protein: CASSLVARHEQYF; CDR3 DNA: TGTGCCAGCAGCTTAGTGGCGAGACACGAGCAGTACTTC
clone size: few; J gene: TRBJ2-7; D gene: .; V gene: TRBV7-8; CDR3 protein: CASSLETGALRSSYEQYF; CDR3 DNA: TGTGCCAGCAGCTTAGAAACGGGGGCCCTAAGGAGCTCCTACGAGCAGTACTTC
clone size: few; J gene: TRBJ2-1; D gene: .; V gene: TRBV18; CDR3 protein: CASSPFSGYNEQFF; CDR3 DNA: TGTGCCAGCTCACCGTTCTCCGGGTACAATGAGCAGTTCTTC
clone size: once; J gene: TRBJ1-2; D gene: .; V gene: TRBV7-6; CDR3 protein: CASSGGGSGGYTF; CDR3 DNA: TGTGCCAGCAGCGGAGGAGGGTCAGGCGGCTACACCTTC
clone size: medium-sized; J gene: TRBJ2-7; D gene: .; V gene: TRBV25-1; CDR3 protein: CASSGGKGGDEQYF; CDR3 DNA: TGTGCCAGCAGTGGGGGGAAGGGGGGCGACGAGCAGTACTTC
clone size: .; J gene: TRBJ2-5; D gene: TRBD2; V gene: TRBV18; CDR3 protein: CASSPGSQRGGRKETQYF; CDR3 DNA: TGTGCCAGCTCACCGGGAAGTCAGCGGGGGGGCCGCAAAGAGACCCAGTACTTC
clone size: few; J gene: TRBJ2-6; D gene: TRBD1; V gene: TRBV27; CDR3 protein: CASSPAPYETGVSGANVLTF; CDR3 DNA: TGTGCCAGCAGTCCTGCGCCGTACGAGACAGGGGTATCCGGGGCCAACGTCCTGACTTTC
clone size: .; J gene: TRBJ1-5; D gene: .; V gene: TRBV10-3; CDR3 protein: CASSPSGWNQPQHF; CDR3 DNA: TGTGCCAGCTCCCCGTCGGGGTGGAATCAGCCCCAGCATTTT
clone size: .; J gene: TRBJ2-7; D gene: TRBD1; V gene: TRBV20-1; CDR3 protein: CSANRGTGSSYEQYF; CDR3 DNA: TGCAGTGCTAATCGGGGGACAGGGAGCTCCTACGAGCAGTACTTC
clone size: .; J gene: TRBJ1-1; D gene: .; V gene: TRBV6-4; CDR3 protein: CASTAGASSLRDTEAFF; CDR3 DNA: TGTGCCAGCACCGCGGGGGCGTCATCACTTCGGGACACTGAAGCTTTCTTT
clone size: .; J gene: TRBJ2-1; D gene: TRBD1; V gene: TRBV18; CDR3 protein: CASSPNPGGSYNEQFF; CDR3 DNA: TGTGCCAGCTCCCCCAACCCAGGGGGCTCCTACAATGAGCAGTTCTTC
clone size: .; J gene: TRBJ1-2; D gene: .; V gene: TRBV9; CDR3 protein: CASSVLDRESYGYTF; CDR3 DNA: TGTGCCAGCAGCGTCCTAGACAGAGAAAGCTATGGCTACACCTTC
clone size: many; J gene: TRBJ2-1; D gene: .; V gene: TRBV13; CDR3 protein: CASSLPGSEQFF; CDR3 DNA: TGTGCCAGCAGCTTACCAGGGAGTGAGCAGTTCTTC
clone size: .; J gene: TRBJ2-5; D gene: .; V gene: TRBV6-1; CDR3 protein: CASRELPDTKQYF; CDR3 DNA: TGTGCCAGCAGGGAGCTCCCCGACACGAAGCAGTACTTC
clone size: .; J gene: TRBJ2-4; D gene: .; V gene: TRBV4-1; CDR3 protein: CASSQGTPGAKNIQYF; CDR3 DNA: TGCGCCAGCAGCCAAGGGACTCCTGGGGCCAAAAACATTCAGTACTTC
clone size: .; J gene: TRBJ2-1; D gene: TRBD2; V gene: TRBV7-9; CDR3 protein: CASSLVALAGGTNEQFF; CDR3 DNA: TGTGCCAGCAGCTTAGTTGCGCTAGCGGGAGGGACAAATGAGCAGTTCTTC
clone size: .; J gene: TRBJ2-5; D gene: TRBD2; V gene: TRBV20-1; CDR3 protein: CSAKSGGGQETQYF; CDR3 DNA: TGCAGTGCTAAAAGCGGGGGGGGACAAGAGACCCAGTACTTC
clone size: .; J gene: TRBJ2-7; D gene: TRBD2; V gene: TRBV7-9; CDR3 protein: CASSSLKEREFYEQYF; CDR3 DNA: TGTGCCAGCAGCTCCCTCAAGGAGCGGGAGTTCTACGAGCAGTACTTC
clone size: .; J gene: TRBJ2-5; D gene: .; V gene: TRBV18; CDR3 protein: CASSPDYDEETQYF; CDR3 DNA: TGTGCCAGCTCCCCCGACTACGACGAAGAGACCCAGTACTTC
clone size: few; J gene: TRBJ2-1; D gene: TRBD1; V gene: TRBV12-3/TRBV12-4; CDR3 protein: CASSFVVGGGEQFF; CDR3 DNA: TGTGCCAGCAGTTTTGTGGTAGGGGGCGGTGAGCAGTTCTTC
clone size: .; J gene: TRBJ1-2; D gene: TRBD1; V gene: TRBV5-1; CDR3 protein: CASSLRQGADYGYTF; CDR3 DNA: TGCGCCAGCAGCTTGCGCCAGGGGGCCGACTATGGCTACACCTTC
clone size: once; J gene: TRBJ2-7; D gene: .; V gene: TRBV6-1; CDR3 protein: CASMERRGHSYEQYF; CDR3 DNA: TGTGCCAGCATGGAGAGGCGGGGACACTCCTACGAGCAGTACTTC
clone size: .; J gene: TRBJ2-6; D gene: TRBD1; V gene: TRBV5-4; CDR3 protein: CASTRTGGSVGANVLTF; CDR3 DNA: TGTGCCAGCACGAGGACAGGGGGCTCGGTTGGGGCCAACGTCCTGACTTTC
clone size: few; J gene: TRBJ2-3; D gene: .; V gene: TRBV7-9; CDR3 protein: CASRAIRENTDTQYF; CDR3 DNA: TGTGCCAGCAGGGCCATTCGGGAGAACACAGATACGCAGTATTTT
clone size: .; J gene: TRBJ2-1; D gene: .; V gene: TRBV18; CDR3 protein: CASSAWGRDNEQFF; CDR3 DNA: TGTGCCAGCTCAGCCTGGGGCAGGGACAATGAGCAGTTCTTC
clone size: few; J gene: TRBJ2-5; D gene: .; V gene: TRBV7-2; CDR3 protein: CASSFRRTGIGKTQYF; CDR3 DNA: TGTGCCAGCAGCTTTAGAAGGACCGGAATAGGGAAGACCCAGTACTTC